These 8 T cell receptor beta chains originate from one sample sequenced in a study of cytomegalovirus exposure and HLA in healthy donors. TCRdb's table, derived via immunoSEQ multiplex PCR, lists solely in-frame clones and lacks some. The data hold 200,000 or so clones, with around 83% observed a single time. The sample comprised PBMCs. Receptor source: a woman in her 30s in good health and CMV-seropositive.

This chain joins TRBV7-9 and TRBJ2-7, with D possibly being TRBD1 (6 bases). The CDR3 length is 15 residues. Germline values: CDR1 SEHNR, CDR2 FQNEAQ (reference sequence). V lost 4 bases to trimming and J lost 4 bases, with 17 bases between them. This CDR3 is CASSSTGTLNYEQYF. The CDR3 region has the DNA TGTGCCAGCAGCTCAACCGGGACACTAAATTACGAGCAGTACTTC.

The J gene is TRBJ1-1, the V gene TRBV27; 8 nucleotides align to TRBD1. V lost 7 bases, J lost 0 bases, and 25 bases stayed unmatched. The CDR3 totals 21 residues. Germline CDR1 is MNHEY and CDR2 is SMNVEV (reference sequence). CDR3 sequence reads: CASTHYYGTDAGGLMNTEAFF. CDR3 DNA sequence: TGTGCCAGCACTCATTACTACGGGACCGACGCAGGGGGCTTAATGAACACTGAAGCTTTCTTT.

This sequence joins TRBV5-1 and TRBJ2-5; TRBD2 is a possible D gene (7 bases). V was pared by 0 bases and J by 3 bases, with 12 bases between. Germline V CDR1 and CDR2: SGHRS, YFSETQ. This CDR3 spans 15 amino acids. CDR3: CASSLAGGTKETQYF. The DNA for the CDR3 is TGCGCCAGCAGCTTGGCCGGGGGGACAAAAGAGACCCAGTACTTC.

This clone showed up just a few times. This CDR3 is also generated by other DNA sequences in the sample. The chain carries TRBV6-1 and TRBJ1-2, with 7 bases aligning to TRBD1. This CDR3 is 12 amino acids long. J was trimmed by 4 bases and V by 4 bases; bases with no gene match: 0. CDR1 and CDR2 from the germline V gene are MNHNS and SASEGT. CDR3 sequence (DNA): TGTGCCAGCAGTGGACAGGGCTATGGCTACACCTTC. This codes for CASSGQGYGYTF.

In the case of this clone: A read error may account for a junction end that differs from germline. The chain links TRBV7-7 to TRBJ2-2; 12 bases match TRBD2. The CDR3 has 19 amino acids. Germline assignment: CDR1 SSHAT and CDR2 FNYEAQ (reference sequence). The CDR3 coding sequence is TGTGCTAGCAGCTTAGGCGGGACTAGCGGGCTGGCGAACACCGGGGAGCTGTTTTTT. This gives the protein CASSLGGTSGLANTGELFF. The whole variable domain, filled in from reference TRBV7-7 and TRBJ2-2, reads GAGVSQSPRYKVTKRGQDVTLRCDPISSHATLYWYQQALGQGPEFLTYFNYEAQPDKSGLPSDRFSAERPEGSISTLTIQRTEQRDSAMYRCASSLGGTSGLANTGELFFGEGSRLTVL.

The chain carries TRBV4-1 and TRBJ1-4; 8 nucleotides align to TRBD1. Per the germline V gene, CDR1 is MGHRA and CDR2 is YSYEKL. V shed 4 bases, J shed 7 bases, and the junction held 11 bases outside the gene matches. CDR3 length equals 16 residues. CDR3 sequence: CASSPRRTGLVEKLFF. In DNA form, the CDR3 reads TGCGCCAGCAGCCCTCGCCGGACAGGGTTAGTTGAAAAACTGTTTTTT.

This chain connects TRBV6-5 to TRBJ1-1; D might be TRBD1 (5 bases). CDR3 length equals 13 residues. Looked up from germline, CDR1 is MNHEY and CDR2 is SVGAGI. Deletions cut 5 bases from V and 4 bases from J, with 11 bases between. CDR3 DNA sequence: TGTGCCAGCAGTGATCAGGGTACCACTGAAGCTTTCTTT. As protein: CASSDQGTTEAFF.

In this sample, this clone turned up a few times. The rearrangement uses TRBV19 and TRBJ1-5; unclear D gene. Trimming removed 5 bases from V and 4 bases from J, with 12 bases in between. The CDR3 consists of 14 residues. CDR1 is LNHDA and CDR2 is SQIVND in the germline V gene (reference sequence). The CDR3, as DNA: TGTGCCAGTAGTTCAGCTGGGGAGAATCAGCCCCAGCATTTT. This gives the protein CASSSAGENQPQHF.